Below, one T cell receptor beta chain is given with its context. Germline V gene sequence: CDR1 SNHLY, CDR2 FYNNEI. The ends were cut back, 4 bases at V and 2 bases at J, with 8 bases in the middle. This CDR3 has 13 residues. Original data processing: Quantification of nucleated cells was approximated via reference gene primer amplification. TCRdb's table, derived via immunoSEQ multiplex PCR, lists solely in-frame clones and lacks some. The DNA gave D and trimming, while V, J and clone size come from that table. The sample holds fewer than 250,000 clones, around four fifths seen once. The data stem from a study of blood T cell repertoires in COVID-19. Study-level background: Sites across the United States, Italy and Spain contributed samples from acute and convalescent COVID-19.

The sequencing sample was made of peripheral blood. This chain joins TRBV2 and TRBJ2-5; D is perhaps TRBD1 (5 bases). The TCR was taken from a woman between 55 and 75 years old with active or convalescent COVID-19. The CDR3 sequence is CASSGGRQETQYF. CDR3 DNA sequence: TGTGCCAGCAGTGGGGGCAGGCAAGAGACCCAGTACTTC. The variable domain in full, completed from reference TRBV2 and TRBJ2-5, reads EPEVTQTPSHQVTQMGQEVILRCVPISNHLYFYWYRQILGQKVEFLVSFYNNEISEKSEIFDDQFSVERPDGSNFTLKIRSTKLEDSAMYFCASSGGRQETQYFGPGTRLLVL.